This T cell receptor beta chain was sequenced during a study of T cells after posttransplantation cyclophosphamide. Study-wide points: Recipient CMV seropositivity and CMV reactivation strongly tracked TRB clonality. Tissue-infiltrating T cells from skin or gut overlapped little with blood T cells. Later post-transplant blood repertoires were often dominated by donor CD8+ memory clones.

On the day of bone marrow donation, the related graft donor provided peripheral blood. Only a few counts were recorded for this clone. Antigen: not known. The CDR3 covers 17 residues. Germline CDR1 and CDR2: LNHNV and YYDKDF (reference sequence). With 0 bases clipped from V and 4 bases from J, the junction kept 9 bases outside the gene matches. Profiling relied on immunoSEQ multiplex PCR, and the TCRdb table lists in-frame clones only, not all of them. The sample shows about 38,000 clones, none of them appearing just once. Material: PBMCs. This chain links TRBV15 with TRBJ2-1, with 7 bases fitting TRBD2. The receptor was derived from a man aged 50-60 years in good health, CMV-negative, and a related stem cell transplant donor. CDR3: CATSRDATSKEYNEQFF. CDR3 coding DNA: TGTGCCACCAGCAGAGATGCGACTAGCAAGGAGTACAATGAGCAGTTCTTC.